The rows below give T cell receptor beta chains drawn from one sample of a study of patients and donors after allogeneic stem cell transplantation. TCRdb ran MiXCR on the RT-PCR reads and lists one entry per CDR3 protein. The sample lists 200,000 to 250,000 distinct CDR3 sequences; around 40% were seen once. Sequencing used blood, either unsorted or a sorted T cell fraction (not recorded which). The receptor source for this set is a human donor who was either an allogeneic HSCT recipient or a stem cell or donor lymphocyte infusion donor (not recorded which). It is not recorded whose cells these are; they may come from a transplant donor. Each CDR3 is given with its conserved first and last residue. The D gene is left open where the match is weak. Clone size appears in some rows only: once, few, many, or a class for an expanded clone.

CDR3 DNA | CDR3 protein | J gene | clone size | V gene | D gene
TGTGCCAGCAGCGACTCGCCGTGGACCGGGGAGCTGTTTTTT | CASSDSPWTGELFF | TRBJ2-2 | NA | TRBV9 | NA
TGTGCCAGCAGTTACTCGGGACAGGGGATCCCTAGGGGTAATGAAAAACTGTTTTTT | CASSYSGQGIPRGNEKLFF | TRBJ1-4 | NA | TRBV6-6 | TRBD1
TGCAGTGCTAGAGATCCCGGTTCCTCTGGAAACACCATATATTTT | CSARDPGSSGNTIYF | TRBJ1-3 | few | TRBV20-1 | NA
TGTGCCAGCAGTTTTACAGGGAGTTCGAGCTATGGCTACACCTTC | CASSFTGSSSYGYTF | TRBJ1-2 | NA | TRBV12-3/TRBV12-4 | NA
TGTGCCAGCTCACCCCTTTTACGGGCTAACTATGGCTACACCTTC | CASSPLLRANYGYTF | TRBJ1-2 | few | TRBV18 | NA
TGCGCCAGCAGCTTGATAACGGATACTCCTAACTATGGCTACACCTTC | CASSLITDTPNYGYTF | TRBJ1-2 | NA | TRBV5-1 | NA
TGCAGTGCTACATCTAGCGGGGGGTGGAATGAGCAGTTCTTC | CSATSSGGWNEQFF | TRBJ2-1 | NA | TRBV20-1 | TRBD2
TGTGCCAGCAGCCAAATTCGTGGGAGCGAGCAGTACTTC | CASSQIRGSEQYF | TRBJ2-7 | NA | TRBV3-1 | NA
TGTGCCACCAGCAGCAGGGGGCCAGGCACTGAAGCTTTCTTT | CATSSRGPGTEAFF | TRBJ1-1 | NA | TRBV15 | TRBD1
TGTGCCAGCAGCAAGGGACTAGCGGGGGCCGAGGAAGATACGCAGTATTTT | CASSKGLAGAEEDTQYF | TRBJ2-3 | NA | TRBV21-1 | NA
TGTGCCAGCAGAGACAGCGCAACTAATGAAAAACTGTTTTTT | CASRDSATNEKLFF | TRBJ1-4 | few | TRBV6-5 | NA
TGTGCCAGCAGCTTAGGGCCCCGACCGCTCCGCGGCACCGGGGAGCTGTTTTTT | CASSLGPRPLRGTGELFF | TRBJ2-2 | NA | TRBV7-8 | NA
TGCAGTGCTAGAGATCTGGGGCCGGCTTACAATGAGCAGTTCTTC | CSARDLGPAYNEQFF | TRBJ2-1 | once | TRBV20-1 | NA
TGCGCCAGCAGCCAGAAACAGGGGATAGAGCCCCAGCATTTT | CASSQKQGIEPQHF | TRBJ1-5 | NA | TRBV4-1 | TRBD1
TGTGCCAGCAGTATCGGACAGGGACCCTACGAGCAGTACTTC | CASSIGQGPYEQYF | TRBJ2-7 | NA | TRBV12-3/TRBV12-4 | TRBD1
TGCGCCAGCAGCCAAGTTGCCGAAGCGGGGTTGTCGTTCTTC | CASSQVAEAGLSFF | TRBJ2-1 | few | TRBV4-1 | TRBD2
TGCAGTGCCTCTCGGGGGGCTAGCACAGATACGCAGTATTTT | CSASRGASTDTQYF | TRBJ2-3 | NA | TRBV20-1 | NA
TGTGCCAGCAGTTCTCCGCGGGCAGGGGGCCAAAAGAACACTGAAGCTTTCTTT | CASSSPRAGGQKNTEAFF | TRBJ1-1 | NA | TRBV28 | TRBD1
TGTGCCAGCAGTGTTGGGAGAAGCACTGAAGCTTTCTTT | CASSVGRSTEAFF | TRBJ1-1 | NA | TRBV25-1 | NA
TGTGCCACCAGCAGAACTGGACAGGGAGGCAATCAGCCCCAGCATTTT | CATSRTGQGGNQPQHF | TRBJ1-5 | NA | TRBV15 | TRBD1
TGTGCCAGCAGTGACGAGTTGGACACTGAAGCTTTCTTT | CASSDELDTEAFF | TRBJ1-1 | few | TRBV27 | NA
TGTGCCAGCAGCCCCGCCCCGAACACTGAAGCTTTCTTT | CASSPAPNTEAFF | TRBJ1-1 | few | TRBV7-3 | NA
TGTGCCAGCAGTTTACAGGGACAGGGACCGTATGGCTACACCTTC | CASSLQGQGPYGYTF | TRBJ1-2 | NA | TRBV12-3/TRBV12-4 | TRBD1
TGTGCCAGCTCCTCGCCGGGACTCCCCACCGGGGAGCTGTTTTTT | CASSSPGLPTGELFF | TRBJ2-2 | NA | TRBV12-3/TRBV12-4 | NA
TGCGCCAGCAGCTTTAGGACAGGGGACTATAATTCACCCCTCCACTTT | CASSFRTGDYNSPLHF | TRBJ1-6 | NA | TRBV5-1 | TRBD1
TGTGCCAGCAGCACATACAATGAGCAGTTCTTC | CASSTYNEQFF | TRBJ2-1 | few | TRBV27 | NA
TGTGCCATCAGCCTCCGGGACACGAACACTGAAGCTTTCTTT | CAISLRDTNTEAFF | TRBJ1-1 | NA | TRBV10-3 | NA
TGTGCCATCAGTGAGGCAAAGTTTAGCTACAATGAGCAGTTCTTC | CAISEAKFSYNEQFF | TRBJ2-1 | NA | TRBV10-3 | NA
TGTGCAACGGTCCCCCTAGCGGGGGGGAATGAGCAGTTCTTC | CATVPLAGGNEQFF | TRBJ2-1 | NA | TRBV7-9 | TRBD2
TGTGCCAGCAGCTTAGTGGGGTCCGACTATGGCTACACCTTC | CASSLVGSDYGYTF | TRBJ1-2 | few | TRBV7-3 | NA
TGCGCCAGCAGCCTCGGGACTTTGATTTCTGACTATGGCTACACCTTC | CASSLGTLISDYGYTF | TRBJ1-2 | NA | TRBV5-1 | NA
TGTGCCAGCAGCTTAGTAGGAGGGAGAAATAATTCACCCCTCCACTTT | CASSLVGGRNNSPLHF | TRBJ1-6 | NA | TRBV11-2 | NA
TGTGCCAGCAGAACCGGGCCGCGCCATAGCAATCAGCCCCAGCATTTT | CASRTGPRHSNQPQHF | TRBJ1-5 | NA | TRBV12-3/TRBV12-4 | NA
TGTGCCAGCAGCTCGGACGGCTACACCGGGGAGCTGTTTTTT | CASSSDGYTGELFF | TRBJ2-2 | NA | TRBV7-3 | NA
TGTGCCAGCAGTCCACCTGGGGACTATGGCTACACCTTC | CASSPPGDYGYTF | TRBJ1-2 | NA | TRBV6-6 | NA
TGCGCCAGCAGCCAAGCCCAGTCAGCCTCACCCCTCCACTTT | CASSQAQSASPLHF | TRBJ1-6 | NA | TRBV4-3 | NA
TGTGCCAGCAGTCCAACGGACAGCACCGGGGAGCTGTTTTTT | CASSPTDSTGELFF | TRBJ2-2 | few | TRBV2 | NA
TGTGCCAGCAGTTTAGGGATGGACAGTCGAATGGGCTACACCTTC | CASSLGMDSRMGYTF | TRBJ1-2 | few | TRBV12-3/TRBV12-4 | NA
TGTGCCAGCAGACCCGACTGGCTAGCGATCACTGGGGGAGAGACCCAGTACTTC | CASRPDWLAITGGETQYF | TRBJ2-5 | few | TRBV6-6 | NA
TGTGCCAGCAGTTTTCGACAGGTCCCCACCTATAATTCACCCCTCCACTTT | CASSFRQVPTYNSPLHF | TRBJ1-6 | few | TRBV27 | NA
TGTGCCAGCAGTTTAAAAGGGTCCACTGAAGCTTTCTTT | CASSLKGSTEAFF | TRBJ1-1 | few | TRBV12-3/TRBV12-4 | NA
TGCGCCAGCAGCCAATCTGCCTTAGGGCACCAAGAGACCCAGTACTTC | CASSQSALGHQETQYF | TRBJ2-5 | once | TRBV4-1 | NA
TGTGCCAGCAGCCAAGATGCGGGACTAGCGTACCCAGATACGCAGTATTTT | CASSQDAGLAYPDTQYF | TRBJ2-3 | NA | TRBV4-2 | TRBD2
TGTGCCACCAGCAAGGGGGGGACAGGCCCCTACGAGCAGTACTTC | CATSKGGTGPYEQYF | TRBJ2-7 | few | TRBV15 | NA
TGTGCCACCAGTGATCCCGGGACAGGGGGCGAAGGCCCACATGGCTACACCTTC | CATSDPGTGGEGPHGYTF | TRBJ1-2 | few | TRBV24-1 | TRBD1
TGTGCCACCTCAAGGGACAACCACGAGCAGTACTTC | CATSRDNHEQYF | TRBJ2-7 | NA | TRBV10-3 | NA
TGCAGTGCTAGAGATCCGAGGGGGACAGGGAAACAGCCCCAGCATTTT | CSARDPRGTGKQPQHF | TRBJ1-5 | few | TRBV20-1 | TRBD1
TGCGCCAGCAGCTTTTGGGTGGACAGCCCGAACACTGAAGCTTTCTTT | CASSFWVDSPNTEAFF | TRBJ1-1 | few | TRBV5-1 | NA